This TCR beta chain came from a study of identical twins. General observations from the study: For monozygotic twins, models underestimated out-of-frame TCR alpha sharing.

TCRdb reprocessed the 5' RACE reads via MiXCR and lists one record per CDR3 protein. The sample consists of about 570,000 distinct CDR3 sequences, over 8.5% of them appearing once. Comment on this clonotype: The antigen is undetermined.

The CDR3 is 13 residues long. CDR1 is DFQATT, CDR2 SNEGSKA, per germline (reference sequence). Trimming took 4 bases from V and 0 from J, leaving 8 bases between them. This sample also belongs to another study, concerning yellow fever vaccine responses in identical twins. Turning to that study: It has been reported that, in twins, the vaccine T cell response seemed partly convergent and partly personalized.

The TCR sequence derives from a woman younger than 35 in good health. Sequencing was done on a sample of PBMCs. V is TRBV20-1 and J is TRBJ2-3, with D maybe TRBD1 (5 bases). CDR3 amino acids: CSATRQSTDTQYF. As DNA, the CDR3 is TGCAGTGCTACCCGACAGAGCACAGATACGCAGTATTTT.